This is a list of T cell receptor beta chains from one sample in a study of quantifying T cell responses using KT2 cells. TCRdb analysed the UMI-ligation and nested PCR reads with MiXCR anew, one entry per CDR3 protein. The sample has some 41,000 distinct CDR3 sequences, approximately 15% seen once. Sequences were obtained from PBMCs spiked with cells of the T cell clone KT2. Receptor source: a human donor. Each CDR3 is given with its conserved first and last residue. D genes are given only for firm matches. Size tells how often a clone was seen (once, few, many) or the class of an expanded clone, and some rows leave it out.

clone size	V gene	D gene	J gene	CDR3 protein	CDR3 DNA
-	TRBV11-2	TRBD2	TRBJ2-1	CASSSGLAGANEQFF	TGTGCCAGCAGCTCCGGACTAGCGGGAGCCAATGAGCAGTTCTTC
few	TRBV27	TRBD2	TRBJ2-3	CASRRTSGDTQYF	TGTGCCAGCAGAAGGACTAGCGGAGATACGCAGTATTTT
-	TRBV18	-	TRBJ1-6	CASSPFSQGQSGSPLHF	TGTGCCAGCTCACCCTTTTCTCAGGGGCAAAGTGGATCACCCCTCCACTTT
many	TRBV20-1	TRBD2	TRBJ2-3	CSAREELAGDTDTQYF	TGCAGTGCTAGAGAGGAACTAGCGGGAGACACAGATACGCAGTATTTT
few	TRBV5-8	TRBD2	TRBJ2-5	CASILTSGSGETQYF	TGTGCCAGCATCCTGACTAGCGGGAGCGGGGAGACCCAGTACTTC
few	TRBV15	TRBD1	TRBJ1-1	CATSRERDRGDTEAFF	TGTGCCACCAGCAGAGAACGGGACAGGGGGGACACTGAAGCTTTCTTT
-	TRBV24-1	-	TRBJ1-5	CATSVGGNQPQHF	TGTGCCACCAGTGTAGGGGGCAATCAGCCCCAGCATTTT
-	TRBV3-1	-	TRBJ1-5	CASSQDTGAHQPQHF	TGTGCCAGCAGCCAAGATACGGGGGCCCATCAGCCCCAGCATTTT
-	TRBV29-1	-	TRBJ2-5	CSVAAGRETQYF	TGCAGCGTTGCGGCGGGGAGGGAGACCCAGTACTTC
many	TRBV6-1	-	TRBJ2-1	CASSEAGGSYNEQFF	TGTGCCAGCAGTGAAGCGGGAGGCTCCTACAATGAGCAGTTCTTC
many	TRBV5-1	-	TRBJ2-6	CASSLSRHNSGANVLTF	TGCGCCAGCAGCTTGTCGAGACATAACTCTGGGGCCAACGTCCTGACTTTC
-	TRBV30	-	TRBJ1-2	CAWSLGGLESHYGYTF	TGTGCCTGGAGTTTGGGCGGCCTGGAGTCGCACTATGGCTACACCTTC
-	TRBV11-2	-	TRBJ1-1	CASSLRDTEAFF	TGTGCCAGCAGCCTGCGGGACACTGAAGCTTTCTTT
few	TRBV7-8	-	TRBJ2-1	CASSLAGHNEQFF	TGTGCCAGCAGCTTAGCCGGACACAATGAGCAGTTCTTC
few	TRBV6-5	-	TRBJ2-5	CASSTSGTETQYF	TGTGCCAGCAGTACCTCTGGCACGGAGACCCAGTACTTC
many	TRBV9	TRBD2	TRBJ2-2	CASSSGLVRNTGELFF	TGTGCCAGCAGCTCAGGACTAGTTCGGAACACCGGGGAGCTGTTTTTT
few	TRBV5-6	TRBD1	TRBJ1-6	CASSLAQGGGSPLHF	TGTGCCAGCAGCTTGGCCCAGGGGGGAGGTTCACCCCTCCACTTT
few	TRBV18	-	TRBJ1-4	CASSPSAVTTNEKLFF	TGTGCCAGCTCACCGAGCGCAGTGACAACTAATGAAAAACTGTTTTTT
few	TRBV6-5	-	TRBJ1-6	CASTGGRGSPLHF	TGTGCCAGCACGGGGGGTAGGGGTTCACCCCTCCACTTT
-	TRBV20-1	TRBD1	TRBJ2-2	CSARRTGEAGELFF	TGCAGTGCTAGAAGGACAGGGGAAGCCGGGGAGCTGTTTTTT
-	TRBV4-1	-	TRBJ1-5	CASSLVQGPQPQHF	TGCGCCAGCAGCCTAGTCCAGGGGCCACAGCCCCAGCATTTT
-	TRBV27	-	TRBJ2-2	CASTMTAGGGELFF	TGTGCCAGCACCATGACAGCTGGTGGGGGGGAGCTGTTTTTT
few	TRBV29-1	TRBD2	TRBJ2-2	CSATGTSGTTNTGELFF	TGCAGCGCCACCGGGACTAGCGGGACCACGAACACCGGGGAGCTGTTTTTT
-	TRBV29-1	-	TRBJ2-7	CSPLEDSSYEQYF	TGCAGCCCGTTAGAGGACAGCTCCTACGAGCAGTACTTC
many	TRBV6-5	-	TRBJ2-7	CASSPWGAPYEQYF	TGTGCCAGCAGTCCCTGGGGGGCGCCCTACGAGCAGTACTTC
-	TRBV7-2	-	TRBJ2-5	CASRPALAGQETQYF	TGTGCCAGCAGACCCGCCTTGGCGGGACAAGAGACCCAGTACTTC
few	TRBV10-3	TRBD2	TRBJ2-1	CAISFGTSSDEQFF	TGTGCCATCAGTTTCGGGACTAGCAGCGATGAGCAGTTCTTC
many	TRBV5-1	-	TRBJ2-1	CASSFGNEQFF	TGCGCCAGCAGCTTCGGCAATGAGCAGTTCTTC
few	TRBV12-3/TRBV12-4	TRBD1	TRBJ2-1	CASSFDRGTSDEQFF	TGTGCCAGCAGCTTCGACAGGGGGACTTCGGATGAGCAGTTCTTC
many	TRBV6-1	-	TRBJ1-6	CASSAPLRGSYNSPLHF	TGTGCCAGCAGTGCGCCCCTCCGGGGGTCCTATAATTCACCCCTCCACTTT
-	TRBV20-1	TRBD1	TRBJ1-5	CSARDQGQGKGPQHF	TGCAGTGCTAGAGATCAGGGACAGGGGAAAGGGCCCCAGCATTTT
-	TRBV10-3	-	TRBJ2-7	CAISEFDKREQYF	TGTGCCATCAGTGAATTCGACAAACGCGAGCAGTACTTC
-	TRBV7-2	TRBD2	TRBJ2-7	CASSLARRGGSYEQYF	TGTGCCAGCAGCTTAGCGCGGCGGGGAGGGTCCTACGAGCAGTACTTC
many	TRBV29-1	-	TRBJ2-7	CSVAGLANVYEQYF	TGCAGCGTTGCCGGGCTAGCTAATGTCTACGAGCAGTACTTC
-	TRBV20-1	-	TRBJ1-4	CSARDREGSWEKLFF	TGCAGTGCTAGAGATCGGGAGGGGTCGTGGGAAAAACTGTTTTTT
-	TRBV10-3	-	TRBJ1-2	CAISPGWLAAEVYGYTF	TGTGCCATCAGTCCGGGTTGGCTGGCGGCTGAGGTCTATGGCTACACCTTC
few	TRBV20-1	TRBD1	TRBJ1-6	CSASRDSNSPLHF	TGCAGTGCAAGCCGGGACAGTAATTCACCCCTCCACTTT
many	TRBV11-2	-	TRBJ2-1	CASSLGRGGNSYNEQFF	TGTGCCAGCAGCTTAGGGCGGGGCGGGAACAGCTACAATGAGCAGTTCTTC
-	TRBV4-1	-	TRBJ1-1	CASSQFSLNTEAFF	TGCGCCAGCAGCCAATTCAGTTTGAACACTGAAGCTTTCTTT
-	TRBV7-2	TRBD1	TRBJ2-1	CASSPGTGREQFF	TGTGCCAGCAGCCCCGGGACAGGGCGCGAGCAGTTCTTC
few	TRBV30	TRBD1	TRBJ1-2	CAWFPSPGQGPGYTF	TGTGCCTGGTTCCCCTCACCGGGACAGGGACCTGGCTACACCTTC
-	TRBV28	-	TRBJ1-5	CASSLLGEGQPQHF	TGTGCCAGCAGTTTATTGGGGGAGGGTCAGCCCCAGCATTTT
-	TRBV12-3/TRBV12-4	-	TRBJ2-3	CASRRNAGRTFFTDTQYF	TGTGCCAGCAGAAGAAACGCGGGCCGTACTTTCTTCACAGATACGCAGTATTTT